This entry describes one T cell receptor (beta chain). This entry belongs to a study of blood T cell repertoires in COVID-19. Recovered Cohort 3 donors showed two negative PCRs, clearance, or symptom resolution. Generated by immunoSEQ multiplex PCR, the TCRdb table keeps only in-frame clones and is missing some. The table shows some 170,000 clones, with almost 80% occurring only once. Material for sequencing was PBMCs or T cells enriched from blood (not recorded which). The receptor's source is a woman in her forties or fifties who had recovered from COVID-19.

The CDR3 coding sequence is TGTGCCAGTAGGAAACAGGGGGCCGTCACCGGGGAGCTGTTTTTT. This translates into CASRKQGAVTGELFF. This chain connects TRBV19 to TRBJ2-2, with TRBD1 matching over 9 bases. Germline lookup yields CDR1 LNHDA and CDR2 SQIVND (reference sequence). The CDR3 is made up of 15 amino acids. The junction had 6 bases not matched to a gene; V was cut back by 6 bases and J by 4 bases.